A single sample gave rise to the 25 T cell receptor beta chains below, sequenced in a study of immune evolution from preneoplasia to lung adenocarcinoma. Assay: immunoSEQ multiplex PCR; the TCRdb copy retains only in-frame clones and omits some. The repertoire consists of thousands of clones, with 79% occurring once and the leading ten covering 18%. The sequenced sample consisted of FFPE adjacent normal lung tissue. Receptor source: an older person with lung adenocarcinoma.

CDR3 in amino acids: CATRTDNYSNQPQHF. The CDR3 DNA reads TGTGCCACCCGGACAGACAACTATAGCAATCAGCCCCAGCATTTT. The V and J genes are TRBV6-1 and TRBJ1-5; tentatively, D is TRBD1 (6 bases). V lost 10 bases, J lost 0 bases, and 16 bases lay in between. Germline CDR1 is MNHNS and CDR2 is SASEGT. This CDR3 contains 15 residues.

This chain connects TRBV7-9 to TRBJ2-7; 9 nucleotides agree with TRBD1. The CDR3 is 14 amino acids. Losses at the gene ends were 1 base for V and 6 bases for J; bases not matched to a gene: 4. Germline assignment: CDR1 SEHNR and CDR2 FQNEAQ (reference sequence). CDR3 residues: CASSLDGQGPEQYF. CDR3 in DNA: TGTGCCAGCAGCTTAGACGGACAGGGGCCCGAGCAGTACTTC.

The chain couples TRBV7-3 to TRBJ2-5; D is possibly TRBD1 (6 bases). Germline lookup yields CDR1 SGHTA and CDR2 FQGTGA. Trimming pared 4 bases from V and 1 base from J, leaving 7 bases between. This CDR3 spans 13 amino acids. This CDR3 is CASSWGPQETQYF. CDR3 coding DNA: TGTGCCAGCAGCTGGGGGCCCCAAGAGACCCAGTACTTC.

The chain couples TRBV7-6 to TRBJ2-5, with no clear D. The ends were cut back, 0 bases at V and 0 bases at J, with 5 bases in the middle. In germline, CDR1 is SGHVS, CDR2 FNYEAQ. This CDR3 spans 14 amino acids. The CDR3 nucleotides read TGTGCCAGCAGCTTAGCTGGAAACCAAGAGACCCAGTACTTC. Translating gives CASSLAGNQETQYF.

The chain couples TRBV6-5 to TRBJ2-2, with TRBD1 matching 8 bases. This CDR3 has 14 residues. The germline gives CDR1 MNHEY, CDR2 SVGAGI. V shed 6 bases, J shed 6 bases, and the junction held 6 bases outside the gene matches. CDR3 in DNA: TGTGCCAGCAGAGTGGACAGGGTGGCCGGGGAGCTGTTTTTT. This encodes CASRVDRVAGELFF.

The V and J genes are TRBV7-9 and TRBJ2-7; D remains unclear. The CDR3 totals 13 residues. The germline gives CDR1 SEHNR, CDR2 FQNEAQ (reference sequence). V was shortened by 1 base and J by 5 bases, with 9 bases between the two germline ends. CDR3 coding DNA: TGTGCCAGCAGCTTAGAGTGGGTGGACGAGCAGTACTTC. This encodes CASSLEWVDEQYF. Combining the CDR3 with reference TRBV7-9 and TRBJ2-7 gives the whole variable domain DTGVSQNPRHKITKRGQNVTFRCDPISEHNRLYWYRQTLGQGPEFLTYFQNEAQLEKSRLLSDRFSAERPKGSFSTLEIQRTEQGDSAMYLCASSLEWVDEQYFGPGTRLTVT.

V usage is TRBV19 and J usage is TRBJ1-1; the D is unclear. Trimming took 7 bases from V and 4 from J, leaving 19 bases between them. The length of the CDR3 is 15 residues. CDR1 is LNHDA and CDR2 is SQIVND in the germline V gene (reference sequence). This chain's CDR3 is CASTGKGFGSTEAFF. Written as DNA, the CDR3 is TGTGCCAGTACGGGCAAAGGGTTTGGCAGCACTGAAGCTTTCTTT.

The V and J genes are TRBV5-4 and TRBJ1-1, with 8 bases identical to TRBD1. CDR1 and CDR2 from the germline V gene are SGHNT and YYREEE (reference sequence). J gave up 3 bases and V 4 bases, and 5 bases lay outside the gene matches. The CDR3 has 14 residues. CDR3 bases: TGTGCCAGCAGCATGGACAGGGAGTACACTGAAGCTTTCTTT. Its translation: CASSMDREYTEAFF.

This chain uses TRBV7-9 with TRBJ2-3, with TRBD2 identical over 7 bases. CDR3 length: 15 amino acids. CDR1 is SEHNR, CDR2 FQNEAQ, per germline (reference sequence). Trimming took 5 bases from V and 2 from J; bases not matched to a gene: 7. The DNA of the CDR3 is TGTGCCAGCAGCCCCCAGCGGGGTTACACAGATACGCAGTATTTT. Protein: CASSPQRGYTDTQYF.

This sequence joins TRBV5-6 and TRBJ1-2; 11 nucleotides align to TRBD1. CDR3 length: 13 amino acids. The germline CDR1 and CDR2 sequences are SGHDT and YYEEEE. J lost 5 bases, V lost 3 bases, and 0 bases had no gene match. The CDR3 protein is CASSWDRGYGYTF. CDR3 sequence (DNA): TGTGCCAGCAGCTGGGACAGGGGGTATGGCTACACCTTC.

V is TRBV5-1 and J is TRBJ2-5; 8 bases line up with TRBD2. The CDR3 runs 14 residues. The germline V gene encodes CDR1 SGHRS and CDR2 YFSETQ. J lost 3 bases, V lost 4 bases, and 5 bases had no gene match. The CDR3 DNA follows: TGCGCCAGCAGCCTTGCCGGGGGGGAAGAGACCCAGTACTTC. Its translation: CASSLAGGEETQYF.

This clone occurred a few times. The rearrangement links TRBV4-2 to TRBJ2-5; TRBD2 agrees at 7 bases. CDR1 and CDR2 from the germline V gene are LGHNA and YNFKEQ. V was clipped by 2 bases and J by 0 bases; unmatched bases: 3. The CDR3 is 15 residues long. CDR3: CASSQRAGDQETQYF. CDR3 sequence (DNA): TGTGCCAGCAGCCAACGGGCGGGGGACCAAGAGACCCAGTACTTC.

This chain connects TRBV4-1 to TRBJ1-6; tentatively, D is TRBD1 (6 bases). V gave up 3 bases and J gave up 4 bases, with 10 bases separating them. Germline V gene data show CDR1 as MGHRA and CDR2 as YSYEKL. There are 15 residues in the CDR3. CDR3 DNA: TGCGCCAGCAGCCAGGACAGTTTTTATAATTCACCCCTCCACTTT. As protein: CASSQDSFYNSPLHF.

V gene TRBV10-2 combines with J gene TRBJ2-1, with D perhaps matching TRBD1 (6 bases). CDR1 WSHSY and CDR2 SAAADI come from the germline V gene. Trimming shortened V by 1 base and J by 3 bases, and 10 bases separated the two germline ends. This CDR3 spans 15 amino acids. The chain's CDR3 is CASSEWGPIYNEQFF. The CDR3 coding sequence is TGCGCCAGCAGTGAGTGGGGGCCCATCTACAATGAGCAGTTCTTC.

This clone was seen a single time. The chain links TRBV5-1 to TRBJ1-4; D is possibly TRBD1 (6 bases). The CDR3 runs 16 residues. Germline values: CDR1 SGHRS, CDR2 YFSETQ. V lost 0 bases and J lost 2, with 11 bases in between. The CDR3 nucleotides read TGCGCCAGCAGCTTGGCGGCGGGGGCTACTAATGAAAAACTGTTTTTT. This codes for CASSLAAGATNEKLFF.

J is TRBJ2-7 and V is TRBV27; D gene unclear. The CDR3 consists of 14 residues. Trimming stripped 5 bases from V and 1 base from J, with 12 bases between. CDR1 is MNHEY and CDR2 is SMNVEV in the germline V gene (reference sequence). The CDR3 loop is CASSPRAPSYEQYF. CDR3 DNA sequence: TGTGCCAGCAGTCCTCGGGCTCCGTCCTACGAGCAGTACTTC.

The V and J genes are TRBV5-1 and TRBJ1-6; D not resolved. This CDR3 is built from 18 residues. Looked up from germline, CDR1 is SGHRS and CDR2 is YFSETQ. The V end lost 1 base, the J end lost 0 bases, and 14 bases lay between the germline ends. The CDR3 protein is CASSLSSVKSSYNSPLHF. In DNA, the CDR3 is TGCGCCAGCAGCTTGTCGTCCGTCAAGAGCTCCTATAATTCACCCCTCCACTTT.

This chain uses TRBV29-1 with TRBJ1-2; 11 positions match TRBD1. Germline trimming cut 2 bases from V and 5 bases from J; bases unmatched to any gene: 4. Germline CDR1 reads SQVTM; CDR2 reads ANQGSEA. CDR3 length: 14 amino acids. The chain's CDR3 is CSVESGTGGYGYTF. In DNA form, the CDR3 reads TGCAGCGTTGAAAGCGGGACAGGGGGATATGGCTACACCTTC.

The rearrangement links TRBV5-1 to TRBJ2-1; D is uncertain. CDR1 and CDR2 from the germline V gene are SGHRS and YFSETQ. Trimming left V 3 bases short and J 10 bases short, with 17 bases between. The CDR3 has 14 amino acids. The CDR3: CASSSPAKRREQFF. For the CDR3, the DNA is TGCGCCAGCAGCTCCCCGGCAAAAAGACGGGAGCAGTTCTTC.

The CDR3: CASSLVRLDQPQHF. In DNA, the CDR3 is TGTGCCAGCAGCTTAGTCAGGTTGGATCAGCCCCAGCATTTT. The chain joins TRBV11-3 to TRBJ1-5; D remains unclear. Looked up from germline, CDR1 is SGHNT and CDR2 is YENEEA. The CDR3 is made up of 14 amino acids. The V gene lost 1 base and the J gene lost 5 bases, with 9 bases spanning the gap.

The chain carries TRBV11-2 and TRBJ2-2, with 7 positions matching TRBD2. Germline lookup yields CDR1 SGHAT and CDR2 FQNNGV. Germline trimming cut 5 bases from V and 2 bases from J; bases unmatched to any gene: 14. The length of the CDR3 is 18 residues. CDR3 nucleotides: TGTGCCAGCAGCCCTCGGTTCGCGCGGGGGATAAACACCGGGGAGCTGTTTTTT. Translating it yields CASSPRFARGINTGELFF.

The chain recombines TRBV5-6 with TRBJ2-7; D might be TRBD1 (6 bases). CDR3 size: 14 residues. Germline CDR1 is SGHDT and CDR2 is YYEEEE. V lost 0 bases to trimming and J lost 2 bases, with 9 bases between them. This CDR3 is CASSLGGDTYEQYF. CDR3 coding DNA: TGTGCCAGCAGCTTGGGAGGGGACACCTACGAGCAGTACTTC.

The chain combines TRBV9 with TRBJ2-7; D call uncertain. Trimming left V 0 bases short and J 6 bases short, with 19 bases between. CDR3 length: 16 amino acids. Germline CDR1 reads SGDLS; CDR2 reads YYNGEE. CDR3 loop: CASSVGPDGVLREQYF. The CDR3 nucleotides are TGTGCCAGCAGCGTAGGCCCGGACGGAGTTTTACGCGAGCAGTACTTC.

The genes are TRBV29-1 and TRBJ2-2; 10 positions agree with TRBD1. The CDR3 is 16 residues long. Unmatched junction bases numbered 11, after V lost 5 bases and J lost 5 bases. Germline values: CDR1 SQVTM, CDR2 ANQGSEA. The CDR3 reads CSVPRPGQGITGELFF. CDR3 DNA sequence: TGCAGCGTTCCTAGACCGGGACAGGGGATAACCGGGGAGCTGTTTTTT.

The CDR3 sequence is CSVEDRAYGYTF. The CDR3 region has the DNA TGCAGCGTTGAAGACAGGGCCTATGGCTACACCTTC. This chain connects TRBV29-1 to TRBJ1-2; D might be TRBD1 (5 bases). V was pared by 0 bases and J by 4 bases, with 6 bases between. CDR1 is SQVTM, CDR2 ANQGSEA, per germline. The CDR3 runs 12 residues.